This TCR beta chain was sequenced for a study of blood T cells in healthy people across ages. Study observations and caveats: Expanded clonotype shifts may have been confounded, as the donors had an unknown CMV status. Researchers deemed the diversity estimates from one million T cells underestimates. Fewer expanded clones and more diversity marked long-lived versus aged donors.

It was with a sample-barcoded 5' primer and a J-beta primer mix that a second PCR of roughly 7 to 12 cycles was run. TCRdb reprocessed the 5' RACE reads with MiXCR, giving one entry per CDR3 protein. This table has around 1,600,000 distinct CDR3 sequences, under 55% appearing once. This clonotype appeared a single time. Antigen: not known. V lost 4 bases, J lost 4 bases, and 20 bases lay in between. Germline CDR1 and CDR2: DFQATT and SNEGSKA (reference sequence). This CDR3 is 16 amino acids long. The origin of this receptor is a woman aged 18-29 years in good health. The chain carries TRBV20-1 and TRBJ1-5, with D hard to call. Sequencing was done on a sample of blood. The CDR3 region is CSATNIGRGTNQPQHF. CDR3 in DNA: TGCAGTGCTACTAACATTGGGCGGGGAACGAATCAGCCCCAGCATTTT.